This entry lists 24 T cell receptor beta chains sequenced from one sample in a study of long-term antiretroviral therapy in people with HIV. At the survey level, the v3.0 immunoSEQ assay was run. Clones were read by immunoSEQ multiplex PCR, and TCRdb kept only the in-frame ones, dropping some. The sample has about 39,000 clones, roughly 85% seen once. Sequenced here: unsorted PBMCs, sampled 3.1 years after starting antiretroviral therapy. The receptors shown here come from a woman between 45 and 60 years old with HIV.

This clone was seen once. The chain joins TRBV29-1 to TRBJ1-4, with 11 bases matching TRBD1. This CDR3 contains 13 residues. Germline assignment: CDR1 SQVTM and CDR2 ANQGSEA. Unmatched junction bases numbered 9, after V lost 7 bases and J lost 11 bases. CDR3 sequence reads: CSALTGTGGKLFF. CDR3 DNA: TGCAGCGCGCTGACCGGGACAGGGGGGAAACTGTTTTTT.

The chain has TRBV7-2 and TRBJ2-3; weak D call: TRBD2 (7 bases). This CDR3 contains 16 residues. Trimming stripped 6 bases from V and 0 bases from J, with 16 bases between. Germline V gene sequence: CDR1 SGHTA, CDR2 FQGNSA. The CDR3 nucleotides read TGTGCCAGCAGTGTGGGGGGGCCCGCTAGCACAGATACGCAGTATTTT. It translates to CASSVGGPASTDTQYF. Using reference TRBV7-2 and TRBJ2-3 for the parts outside the CDR3, the full variable domain is GAGVSQSPSNKVTEKGKDVELRCDPISGHTALYWYRQSLGQGLEFLIYFQGNSAPDKSGLPSDRFSAERTGGSVSTLTIQRTQQEDSAVYLCASSVGGPASTDTQYFGPGTRLTVL.

This clone occurred a few times. This rearrangement joins TRBV7-3 to TRBJ1-2; 10 bases match TRBD1. The CDR3 length is 13 residues. With 4 bases clipped from V and 6 bases from J, the junction kept 2 bases outside the gene matches. Germline V gene sequence: CDR1 SGHTA, CDR2 FQGTGA. CDR3 sequence (DNA): TGTGCCAGCAGCTCGACAGGGGGCCATGGCTACACCTTC. Protein: CASSSTGGHGYTF.

This clone was recorded a few times. The rearrangement uses TRBV6-1 and TRBJ1-2; no definite D call. Trimming took off 7 bases at V and 2 bases at J, with 14 bases between the two ends. The CDR3 length is 14 residues. Germline V gene sequence: CDR1 MNHNS, CDR2 SASEGT. CDR3 sequence reads: CASTDGPVNYGYTF. CDR3 DNA sequence: TGTGCCAGCACCGACGGGCCGGTGAACTATGGCTACACCTTC.

This chain connects TRBV7-8 to TRBJ1-2; unclear D gene. The CDR3 has 10 amino acids. Between the trimmed V and J ends, which lost 5 bases and 5 bases, there was a span of 3 bases. The germline gives CDR1 SGHVS, CDR2 FQNEAQ. The CDR3 sequence is CASSRYGYTF. The CDR3, as DNA: TGTGCCAGCAGCCGGTATGGCTACACCTTC.

Here the CDR3 reads CAWRTKGNQPQHF. The DNA for the CDR3 is TGTGCCTGGAGGACCAAGGGCAATCAGCCCCAGCATTTT. This chain joins TRBV30 and TRBJ1-5; D is unclear. This CDR3 has 13 residues. Germline V gives CDR1 GTSNPN, CDR2 SVGIG (reference sequence). V lost 3 bases and J 2 bases, leaving 8 bases between the germline ends. Based on the CDR3 plus reference TRBV30 and TRBJ1-5, the full variable domain is SQTIHQWPATLVQPVGSPLSLECTVEGTSNPNLYWYRQAAGRGLQLLFYSVGIGQISSEVPQNLSASRPQDRQFILSSKKLLLSDSGFYLCAWRTKGNQPQHFGDGTRLSIL.

The chain is built from TRBV7-2 and TRBJ2-3; maybe TRBD1 (7 bases). Germline loops: CDR1 SGHTA, CDR2 FQGNSA. V was clipped by 1 base and J by 3 bases, with 11 bases between them. The CDR3 runs 15 residues. The CDR3 protein is CASSLVPGGTDTQYF. The CDR3 coding sequence is TGTGCCAGCAGCTTAGTTCCAGGGGGGACAGATACGCAGTATTTT.

The chain carries TRBV5-8 and TRBJ1-2; 11 positions match TRBD1. The germline V gene encodes CDR1 SGHTS and CDR2 YDEGEE. There are 15 residues in the CDR3. The V gene end was trimmed by 4 bases and the J gene end by 4 bases; junction bases not matched to a gene: 6. The CDR3 DNA reads as TGTGCCAGCAGCCCGGACAGGGGGCGAGGCTATGGCTACACCTTC. Translating it yields CASSPDRGRGYGYTF.

V and J are TRBV9 and TRBJ1-6; D not certain. CDR1 SGDLS and CDR2 YYNGEE come from the germline V gene. The CDR3 runs to 12 residues. V was trimmed by 3 bases and J by 10 bases, leaving 8 bases between them. The CDR3: CASSEDGSPLHF. The CDR3 DNA is TGTGCCAGCAGCGAGGATGGATCACCCCTCCACTTT.

The J gene is TRBJ1-1, the V gene TRBV6-1; D remains ambiguous. V dropped 5 bases and J dropped 5 bases, with 15 bases sitting between them. The CDR3 runs 14 residues. Germline lookup yields CDR1 MNHNS and CDR2 SASEGT. CDR3 sequence (DNA): TGTGCCAGCAGTCAGAACCCGGGAGGGACTGAAGCTTTCTTT. It yields the protein CASSQNPGGTEAFF.

V and J are TRBV5-1 and TRBJ1-2; D remains unclear. The germline CDR1 and CDR2 sequences are SGHRS and YFSETQ. Trimming cost V 1 base and J 2 bases, with 12 bases left between them. The length of the CDR3 is 15 residues. CDR3 nucleotides: TGCGCCAGCAGCTTGTTTCTTGGGGTAAACTATGGCTACACCTTC. It codes for CASSLFLGVNYGYTF.

The chain has TRBV18 and TRBJ2-7; 7 bases fit TRBD1. Trimming took 6 bases from V and 4 from J; bases not matched to a gene: 9. CDR1 and CDR2 (germline): KGHSH, LQKENI. The CDR3 loop spans 14 amino acids. The CDR3 sequence is CASSHGTEIYEQYF. The CDR3 region has the DNA TGTGCCAGCTCGCACGGGACAGAGATATACGAGCAGTACTTC.

The chain is built from TRBV2 and TRBJ2-5; TRBD1 aligns across 8 bases. Trimming cost V 4 bases and J 2 bases; bases outside gene matches: 3. The CDR3 contains 14 residues. The germline V gene encodes CDR1 SNHLY and CDR2 FYNNEI. The CDR3 coding sequence is TGTGCCAGCAGTGTAGGGACAGGTCAAGAGACCCAGTACTTC. Its translation is CASSVGTGQETQYF.

This rearrangement joins TRBV7-3 to TRBJ2-7; perhaps TRBD2 as D (6 bases). Looked up from germline, CDR1 is SGHTA and CDR2 is FQGTGA. The CDR3 has 15 residues. Trimming took 3 bases from V and 5 from J, leaving 17 bases between them. CDR3 region: CASSLSLGSLHEQYF. In DNA form, the CDR3 reads TGTGCCAGCAGCTTGTCCCTCGGGAGCCTTCACGAGCAGTACTTC.

The chain is built from TRBV7-2 and TRBJ2-5; the match to TRBD2 covers 8 bases. V lost 1 base, J lost 4 bases, and 5 bases stayed unmatched. The CDR3 is made up of 15 amino acids. From germline, CDR1 is SGHTA and CDR2 FQGNSA. CDR3 sequence reads: CASSLGGGTVETQYF. DNA for the CDR3: TGTGCCAGCAGCTTAGGCGGGGGGACTGTAGAGACCCAGTACTTC.

V is TRBV11-3 and J is TRBJ2-7; D is ambiguous. Per the germline V gene, CDR1 is SGHNT and CDR2 is YENEEA. Trimming pared 6 bases from V and 0 bases from J, leaving 6 bases between. CDR3 length: 12 amino acids. CDR3 in amino acids: CASSSSSYEQYF. The CDR3 nucleotides read TGTGCCAGCAGTTCCAGCTCCTACGAGCAGTACTTC.

In DNA, the CDR3 is TGTGCCAGCAGCAAGCGGGGCATGCCCTACGAGCAGTACTTC. This gives the protein CASSKRGMPYEQYF. The chain uses TRBV7-2 and TRBJ2-7, with 7 positions matching TRBD2. The CDR3 extends over 14 amino acids. Trimming at V came to 5 bases and at J to 2 bases, leaving 6 bases not matched to a gene. Germline V gene lookup returns CDR1 SGHTA and CDR2 FQGNSA.

This clone has only a few counts. The chain uses TRBV7-3 and TRBJ1-1; D not resolved. There are 13 residues in the CDR3. Looked up from germline, CDR1 is SGHTA and CDR2 is FQGTGA. V dropped 1 base and J dropped 1 base, with 4 bases sitting between them. CDR3 loop: CASSLSGNTEAFF. CDR3 DNA sequence: TGTGCCAGCAGCTTAAGTGGGAACACTGAAGCTTTCTTT. Drawing the rest from reference TRBV7-3 and TRBJ1-1, the complete variable domain is GAGVSQTPSNKVTEKGKYVELRCDPISGHTALYWYRQSLGQGPEFLIYFQGTGAADDSGLPNDRFFAVRPEGSVSTLKIQRTERGDSAVYLCASSLSGNTEAFFGQGTRLTVV.

The chain has TRBV5-1 and TRBJ1-1; 10 bases agree with TRBD1. The CDR3 consists of 15 residues. V dropped 3 bases and J dropped 4; count of bases not matched to a gene: 6. Germline V gene sequence: CDR1 SGHRS, CDR2 YFSETQ. In DNA form, the CDR3 reads TGCGCCAGCAGCTCGACAGGGGGCTGGCGCACTGAAGCTTTCTTT. Residues: CASSSTGGWRTEAFF.

This chain links TRBV27 with TRBJ1-5; 9 bases align to TRBD1. V lost 6 bases and J lost 6; bases outside the gene matches: 6. The CDR3 length is 14 residues. Germline V gene data show CDR1 as MNHEY and CDR2 as SMNVEV (reference sequence). CDR3 in DNA: TGTGCCAGCAGCCGGGACAGGGTGAGTCAGCCCCAGCATTTT. Translation: CASSRDRVSQPQHF.

The J gene is TRBJ1-5, the V gene TRBV7-8; 9 positions match TRBD1. Trimming took 4 bases from V and 0 from J; bases not matched to a gene: 16. This CDR3 contains 20 residues. CDR1 is SGHVS and CDR2 is FQNEAQ in the germline V gene. In DNA, the CDR3 is TGTGCCAGCAGCTCCCCATTCTCACAGGGGGCCATGTATAGCAATCAGCCCCAGCATTTT. It translates to CASSSPFSQGAMYSNQPQHF.

This rearrangement joins TRBV9 to TRBJ2-1; D ambiguous. Per the germline V gene, CDR1 is SGDLS and CDR2 is YYNGEE. The V end lost 0 bases, the J end lost 10 bases, and 14 bases lay between the germline ends. This CDR3 is built from 14 residues. The CDR3 region is CASSVDYGSREQFF. DNA of the CDR3: TGTGCCAGCAGCGTAGATTATGGTTCTCGGGAGCAGTTCTTC.

The chain recombines TRBV7-3 with TRBJ1-5; maybe TRBD1 (5 bases). Germline assignment: CDR1 SGHTA and CDR2 FQGTGA. V lost 5 bases to trimming and J lost 4 bases, with 9 bases between them. The CDR3 totals 13 residues. The CDR3 DNA reads TGTGCCAGCAGCCGGGGGGGTAATCAGCCCCAGCATTTT. This sequence encodes CASSRGGNQPQHF.

V usage is TRBV27 and J usage is TRBJ2-7, with D perhaps assigned TRBD1 or TRBD2 (7 bases each). The CDR3 totals 16 residues. The germline V and J ends were trimmed by 5 bases and 3 bases, with 20 bases remaining between them. Germline V gives CDR1 MNHEY, CDR2 SMNVEV (reference sequence). The CDR3 DNA sequence: TGTGCCAGCAGTCAACAAGGGGGGGACAGTTTCTACGAGCAGTACTTC. It is translated as CASSQQGGDSFYEQYF.